The T cell receptor (beta chain) described here comes from a study of T cell clones after liver transplantation. TCRdb keeps only in-frame clones here, not all; method: immunoSEQ multiplex PCR. Found here are 20,000 to 25,000 clones, approximately 93% of them singletons; the top ten hold approximately 25%. This clone appeared a single time. The sequence was obtained from a human patient who received a liver transplant. Some T cells may be provided by the graft donor. Sequencing was performed on CD8+ T cells from blood, taken less than 26 months after liver transplant.

CDR3 region: CASSSPERENNEQFF. The DNA of the CDR3 is TGTGCCAGCAGCTCCCCGGAGCGGGAGAACAATGAGCAGTTCTTC. The V call is TRBV11-2, the J call TRBJ2-1, with 8 bases fitting TRBD2. Germline V lookup: CDR1 SGHAT, CDR2 FQNNGV. V was pared by 4 bases and J by 5 bases, with 7 bases of the junction left unmatched. The CDR3 consists of 15 residues.